A single sample is the source of the 21 T cell receptor beta chains below, sequenced in a study of T cell changes during pregnancy in multiple sclerosis. Generated by immunoSEQ multiplex PCR, the TCRdb table keeps only in-frame clones and is missing some. The data contain under 95,000 clones, 75% to 95% of them singletons. The source material was peripheral blood, sampled after pregnancy. These receptors all come from a female donor in good health, enrolled as a control in a pregnancy study.

The rearrangement joins TRBV6-5 to TRBJ2-3, with TRBD2 matching over 10 bases. Germline assignment: CDR1 MNHEY and CDR2 SVGAGI. The CDR3 loop spans 15 amino acids. V was clipped by 5 bases and J by 4 bases; unmatched bases: 6. The CDR3 coding sequence is TGTGCCAGCAGTCCCGGGACTAGCGACCCAGATACGCAGTATTTT. Encoded protein: CASSPGTSDPDTQYF.

The gene calls are TRBV11-2 and TRBJ2-1; 10 bases map to TRBD2. This CDR3 is built from 15 residues. V lost 6 bases and J lost 7; bases outside the gene matches: 9. The germline CDR1 and CDR2 sequences are SGHAT and FQNNGV. As DNA, the CDR3 is TGTGCCAGCAGTGGGGATAGCGGGGGGAGGAATGAGCAGTTCTTC. Its protein product is CASSGDSGGRNEQFF.

The chain joins TRBV6-1 to TRBJ2-2, with D tentatively TRBD1 (6 bases). Germline V gene lookup returns CDR1 MNHNS and CDR2 SASEGT. The CDR3 contains 13 residues. The V and J ends lost 10 bases and 1 base respectively, with 10 bases between them. The CDR3 spells CATGQRNTGELFF. The CDR3 DNA sequence: TGTGCCACCGGACAGAGGAACACCGGGGAGCTGTTTTTT.

The chain has TRBV25-1 and TRBJ2-7; 10 positions match TRBD1. The length of the CDR3 is 14 residues. With V trimmed by 6 bases and J by 5 bases, 7 bases remained unmatched. Germline CDR1 MGHDK, CDR2 SYGVNS. The CDR3 DNA reads as TGTGCCAGCAGCACGGGACAGGGGTGGGACGAGCAGTACTTC. Its translation is CASSTGQGWDEQYF.

The CDR3 protein is CASSLGRINTEAFF. The CDR3 DNA reads as TGTGCCAGCAGCTTAGGCAGGATTAACACTGAAGCTTTCTTT. The chain couples TRBV7-8 to TRBJ1-1, with D unclear. CDR3 size: 14 residues. The germline gives CDR1 SGHVS, CDR2 FQNEAQ. V lost 1 base and J 2 bases, leaving 8 bases between the germline ends.

V usage is TRBV7-3 and J usage is TRBJ2-3, with TRBD1 matching over 9 bases. Trimming at V came to 5 bases and at J to 0 bases, leaving 3 bases not matched to a gene. The germline gives CDR1 SGHTA, CDR2 FQGTGA. CDR3 size: 15 residues. CDR3 in amino acids: CASSTGQGSTDTQYF. For the CDR3, the DNA is TGTGCCAGCAGCACGGGACAGGGTAGCACAGATACGCAGTATTTT.

The chain combines TRBV5-6 with TRBJ1-1; D gene uncertain. V lost 5 bases to trimming and J lost 0 bases, with 17 bases between them. Germline-derived CDR1 and CDR2 are SGHDT and YYEEEE. CDR3 length: 16 residues. For the CDR3, the DNA is TGTGCCAGCAGGGGTTTGGAGGGCCCTATGAACACTGAAGCTTTCTTT. Translated, it gives CASRGLEGPMNTEAFF.

This chain connects TRBV11-3 to TRBJ2-1; D ambiguous. The CDR3 totals 13 residues. Germline V gene data show CDR1 as SGHNT and CDR2 as YENEEA. The V and J ends lost 4 bases and 6 bases respectively, with 10 bases between them. The CDR3 reads CASSSGSGNEQFF. The CDR3 DNA reads TGTGCCAGCAGCTCCGGGTCGGGCAATGAGCAGTTCTTC.

This clone was recorded only once. The chain is built from TRBV12-5 and TRBJ2-1; 16 bases align to TRBD2. The V gene end was trimmed by 5 bases and the J gene end by 8 bases; junction bases not matched to a gene: 6. Germline CDR1 is LGHNT and CDR2 is FRNRAP. The CDR3 extends over 16 amino acids. CDR3 protein: CASGLAGTSGRDEQFF. CDR3 sequence (DNA): TGTGCTAGTGGTCTAGCCGGGACTAGCGGGAGGGATGAGCAGTTCTTC.

The table lists this clone with a few counts. This chain connects TRBV9 to TRBJ1-1; no definite D call. The germline V and J ends were trimmed by 5 bases and 1 base, with 12 bases remaining between them. Germline V CDR1 and CDR2: SGDLS, YYNGEE. The CDR3 consists of 14 residues. The CDR3 DNA is TGTGCCAGCAGTCAAGGAGGAAGGAACACTGAAGCTTTCTTT. It codes for CASSQGGRNTEAFF.

The chain recombines TRBV27 with TRBJ1-4, with no clear D. This CDR3 contains 17 residues. Trimming took 4 bases from V and 1 from J, leaving 16 bases between them. Germline V gene sequence: CDR1 MNHEY, CDR2 SMNVEV (reference sequence). In DNA form, the CDR3 reads TGTGCCAGCAGTTCCCGGAGCCGAGGAGGAACTAATGAAAAACTGTTTTTT. This translates into CASSSRSRGGTNEKLFF.

The V and J genes are TRBV6-4 and TRBJ1-1; maybe TRBD1 (5 bases). Trimming shortened V by 11 bases and J by 10 bases, and 17 bases separated the two germline ends. Per the germline V gene, CDR1 is MRHNA and CDR2 is SNTAGT. CDR3 length equals 11 residues. The CDR3 loop is CAWAGGSRAFF. CDR3 nucleotides: TGTGCCTGGGCTGGGGGGAGTAGAGCTTTCTTT.

CDR3 DNA sequence: TGTGCTAGTGCCCCCGGGGGTAGCGGGGTAAACACAGATACGCAGTATTTT. Its translation is CASAPGGSGVNTDTQYF. The chain combines TRBV12-5 with TRBJ2-3, with 8 bases identical to TRBD2. Per germline, CDR1 LGHNT and CDR2 FRNRAP. The junction had 14 bases not matched to a gene; V was cut back by 7 bases and J by 2 bases. The CDR3 extends over 17 amino acids.

The sample holds a few counts of this clone. The chain employs TRBV19 and TRBJ1-6; no clear D gene. The CDR3 is 14 amino acids. V lost 5 bases and J lost 7, with 12 bases in between. Germline assignment: CDR1 LNHDA and CDR2 SQIVND (reference sequence). CDR3 protein: CASSPGRGNSPLHF. CDR3 sequence (DNA): TGTGCCAGTAGTCCGGGCCGGGGAAATTCACCCCTCCACTTT.

The chain has TRBV28 and TRBJ2-5; no firm D call. The CDR3 covers 12 residues. Per the germline V gene, CDR1 is MDHEN and CDR2 is SYDVKM. Trimming cost V 7 bases and J 7 bases, with 13 bases left between them. The CDR3 nucleotides are TGTGCCAGCAAAAAAAAATCAGGGACCCAGTACTTC. It codes for CASKKKSGTQYF. The whole variable domain, remainder taken from reference TRBV28 and TRBJ2-5, is DVKVTQSSRYLVKRTGEKVFLECVQDMDHENMFWYRQDPGLGLRLIYFSYDVKMKEKGDIPEGYSVSREKKERFSLILESASTNQTSMYLCASKKKSGTQYFGPGTRLLVL.

The rearrangement joins TRBV15 to TRBJ1-5, with a weak D call TRBD1 (5 bases). The CDR3 runs to 17 residues. Trimming cost V 0 bases and J 1 base, with 13 bases left between them. CDR1 is LNHNV, CDR2 YYDKDF, per germline (reference sequence). CDR3 coding DNA: TGTGCCACCAGCAGAGATCTCGGGGGAAGGAGCAATCAGCCCCAGCATTTT. This translates into CATSRDLGGRSNQPQHF.

The sample holds a few counts of this clone. The chain combines TRBV7-2 with TRBJ1-6; D gene uncertain. This CDR3 contains 12 residues. Germline CDR1 SGHTA, CDR2 FQGNSA. V lost 4 bases to trimming and J lost 10 bases, with 8 bases between them. The CDR3 loop reads CASSSLSSPLHF. The CDR3, as DNA: TGTGCCAGCAGCTCGCTGAGCTCACCCCTCCACTTT.

The chain carries TRBV4-3 and TRBJ1-5; 7 bases line up with TRBD1. The CDR3 is 15 amino acids. V lost 1 base and J lost 7; bases outside the gene matches: 7. CDR1 is LGHNA, CDR2 YSLEER, per germline. The CDR3 DNA follows: TGCGCCAGCAGCCAAGTACAGGGGTCCCACCAGCCCCAGCATTTT. Translated, it gives CASSQVQGSHQPQHF.

The V gene is TRBV18, the J gene TRBJ1-2; weak D call: TRBD1 (6 bases). The CDR3 covers 15 residues. Trimming shortened V by 3 bases and J by 3 bases, and 14 bases separated the two germline ends. From germline, CDR1 is KGHSH and CDR2 LQKENI. This CDR3 is CASSPNTQGYYGYTF. The CDR3 DNA reads TGTGCCAGCTCACCTAACACACAGGGTTACTATGGCTACACCTTC. Combining the CDR3 with reference TRBV18 and TRBJ1-2 gives the whole variable domain NAGVMQNPRHLVRRRGQEARLRCSPMKGHSHVYWYRQLPEEGLKFMVYLQKENIIDESGMPKERFSAEFPKEGPSILRIQQVVRGDSAAYFCASSPNTQGYYGYTFGSGTRLTVV.

The V gene is TRBV5-5, the J gene TRBJ1-1, with a tentative D call TRBD1 (5 bases). Germline CDR1 is SGHKS and CDR2 is YYEKEE (reference sequence). Trimming shortened V by 4 bases and J by 4 bases, and 17 bases separated the two germline ends. The CDR3 length is 15 residues. This CDR3 reads CASSPTLTESTEAFF. DNA for the CDR3: TGTGCCAGCAGCCCCACCCTGACAGAGAGCACTGAAGCTTTCTTT. Based on the CDR3 plus reference TRBV5-5 and TRBJ1-1, the full variable domain is DAGVTQSPTHLIKTRGQQVTLRCSPISGHKSVSWYQQVLGQGPQFIFQYYEKEERGRGNFPDRFSARQFPNYSSELNVNALLLGDSALYLCASSPTLTESTEAFFGQGTRLTVV.

This chain joins TRBV4-3 and TRBJ2-7; D not certain. This CDR3 has 13 residues. V was pared by 3 bases and J by 3 bases, with 9 bases between. Germline V lookup: CDR1 LGHNA, CDR2 YSLEER. Written as DNA, the CDR3 is TGCGCCAGCAGCCATAGTTCGGGCTACGAGCAGTACTTC. It codes for CASSHSSGYEQYF.